The next 3 T cell receptor beta chains were all read from a single sample in a study of blood T cell repertoires in COVID-19. The data were produced by immunoSEQ multiplex PCR, yet TCRdb's version contains in-frame clones alone and is incomplete. The sample shows 100,000 to 120,000 clones, around 90% of them seen only once. The sequencing sample was made of peripheral blood. Receptor source: a woman aged 50 to 65 with acute or convalescent COVID-19.

This sequence joins TRBV6-5 and TRBJ2-1; 8 bases agree with TRBD2. V lost 5 bases and J lost 3; bases outside the gene matches: 3. CDR1 and CDR2 from the germline V gene are MNHEY and SVGAGI. The CDR3 contains 14 residues. The CDR3 loop reads CASSTGTSYNEQFF. The CDR3 coding sequence is TGTGCCAGCAGTACCGGGACTAGCTACAATGAGCAGTTCTTC.

The chain's CDR3 is CASSTQTGGFEKLFF. The CDR3 bases are TGTGCCAGCAGTACTCAGACAGGGGGTTTTGAAAAACTGTTTTTT. The chain combines TRBV27 with TRBJ1-4, with 9 bases lining up with TRBD1. Germline lookup yields CDR1 MNHEY and CDR2 SMNVEV (reference sequence). Trimming removed 5 bases from V and 7 bases from J; junction bases left unmatched: 8. The CDR3 totals 15 residues.

The gene calls are TRBV19 and TRBJ2-2, with 9 bases identical to TRBD1. This CDR3 spans 15 amino acids. J was trimmed by 6 bases and V by 1 base; bases with no gene match: 3. The germline V gene encodes CDR1 LNHDA and CDR2 SQIVND (reference sequence). The CDR3, as DNA: TGTGCCAGTAGTATAGGGGACAGGGTGGCCGGGGAGCTGTTTTTT. It is translated as CASSIGDRVAGELFF.